Each of the 25 T cell receptor beta chains below was sequenced from the same sample in a study of blood T cell repertoires in COVID-19. The method was immunoSEQ multiplex PCR; TCRdb's version includes in-frame clones alone and lacks a portion of them. The data contain about 370,000 clones, around 91% of them seen just once; the ten biggest clones take up roughly 0.99%. Sequencing was carried out using PBMCs or T cells enriched from blood (not recorded which). These receptor sequences come from a man aged 18 to 30 who had recovered from COVID-19.

V usage is TRBV28 and J usage is TRBJ1-4; 7 bases line up with TRBD1. The trim removed 5 bases at V and 7 bases at J, leaving 10 bases unmatched. The CDR3 has 15 amino acids. Germline CDR1 and CDR2: MDHEN and SYDVKM. The CDR3: CASSPPQGKGEKLFF. The CDR3 DNA is TGTGCCAGCAGTCCCCCACAGGGGAAGGGTGAAAAACTGTTTTTT. Full variable domain (remainder filled in from reference TRBV28 and TRBJ1-4): DVKVTQSSRYLVKRTGEKVFLECVQDMDHENMFWYRQDPGLGLRLIYFSYDVKMKEKGDIPEGYSVSREKKERFSLILESASTNQTSMYLCASSPPQGKGEKLFFGSGTQLSVL.

The J gene is TRBJ2-1, the V gene TRBV5-4; no firm D call. V lost 4 bases to trimming and J lost 3 bases, with 14 bases between them. The CDR3 sequence is 15 residues long. Per germline, CDR1 SGHNT and CDR2 YYREEE (reference sequence). CDR3 bases: TGTGCCAGCAGCCTGGCCTCCACCAGCTACAATGAGCAGTTCTTC. This translates into CASSLASTSYNEQFF.

V is TRBV9 and J is TRBJ2-2; 7 nucleotides match TRBD2. The germline CDR1 and CDR2 sequences are SGDLS and YYNGEE. Germline trimming cut 4 bases from V and 3 bases from J; bases unmatched to any gene: 15. The CDR3 is made up of 18 amino acids. The CDR3 here is CASSLTDRTRFYTGELFF. CDR3 bases: TGTGCCAGCAGCCTCACCGATCGGACTAGGTTTTACACCGGGGAGCTGTTTTTT.

J is TRBJ2-1 and V is TRBV7-9; 12 bases align to TRBD2. V shed 4 bases, J shed 8 bases, and the junction held 6 bases outside the gene matches. The CDR3 is 15 residues long. The germline gives CDR1 SEHNR, CDR2 FQNEAQ (reference sequence). This CDR3 reads CASSSSSGGAYEQFF. CDR3 in DNA: TGTGCCAGCAGCTCCTCTAGCGGGGGGGCCTATGAGCAGTTCTTC.

The V gene is TRBV5-1, the J gene TRBJ2-7; D might be TRBD1 (5 bases). Trimming removed 4 bases from V and 4 bases from J, with 12 bases in between. Germline values: CDR1 SGHRS, CDR2 YFSETQ. The CDR3 consists of 13 residues. This CDR3 is CASSPRQRYEQYF. The CDR3 DNA is TGCGCCAGCAGCCCCCGACAGAGGTACGAGCAGTACTTC.

The chain recombines TRBV7-2 with TRBJ1-4; D is unresolved. This CDR3 is built from 15 residues. Germline loops: CDR1 SGHTA, CDR2 FQGNSA. V lost 4 bases, J lost 4 bases, and 13 bases lay in between. The CDR3 nucleotides read TGTGCCAGCAGCTCCCAACTTGCGATTAATGAAAAACTGTTTTTT. Its translation is CASSSQLAINEKLFF.

The CDR3 region is CASRSKHQNQPQHF. CDR3 bases: TGTGCCAGCAGATCCAAACACCAAAATCAGCCCCAGCATTTT. This chain uses TRBV6-5 with TRBJ1-5; D not certain. The CDR3 extends over 14 amino acids. V was trimmed by 6 bases and J by 4 bases, leaving 13 bases between them. In germline, CDR1 is MNHEY, CDR2 SVGAGI.

The chain employs TRBV10-3 and TRBJ1-6; the D gene is possibly TRBD1 (6 bases). Germline values: CDR1 ENHRY, CDR2 SYGVKD. The CDR3 length is 14 residues. Trimming took off 5 bases at V and 6 bases at J, with 11 bases between the two ends. The CDR3 region is CAISSGTTNSPLHF. CDR3 coding DNA: TGTGCCATCAGTTCCGGGACAACTAATTCACCCCTCCACTTT.

This clone was detected only a few times. The genes are TRBV5-1 and TRBJ1-5; 7 bases line up with TRBD1. V lost 4 bases to trimming and J lost 7 bases; unmatched junction nucleotides: 2. The CDR3 contains 12 residues. Germline V gene sequence: CDR1 SGHRS, CDR2 YFSETQ. The CDR3 region is CASSATGQPQHF. The DNA of the CDR3 is TGCGCCAGCAGCGCGACAGGGCAGCCCCAGCATTTT.

The V call is TRBV30, the J call TRBJ1-5; no clear D gene. The CDR3 consists of 13 residues. Germline values: CDR1 GTSNPN, CDR2 SVGIG (reference sequence). V lost 3 bases to trimming and J lost 7 bases, with 13 bases between them. The CDR3: CAWSPTLEQPQHF. The CDR3 DNA reads as TGTGCCTGGAGCCCTACACTAGAACAGCCCCAGCATTTT.

The chain recombines TRBV20-1 with TRBJ2-1, with D unclear. V was trimmed by 3 bases and J by 2 bases, leaving 11 bases between them. Germline V gene lookup returns CDR1 DFQATT and CDR2 SNEGSKA (reference sequence). The CDR3 has 14 amino acids. The CDR3 is CSASVLGAYNEQFF. CDR3 nucleotides: TGCAGTGCTAGTGTGTTGGGCGCCTACAATGAGCAGTTCTTC.

The chain carries TRBV7-2 and TRBJ1-1; TRBD1 might be the D (5 bases). CDR3 length: 11 residues. Trimming removed 8 bases at V and 3 bases at J, with 7 bases between. Germline V gene sequence: CDR1 SGHTA, CDR2 FQGNSA. CDR3 DNA sequence: TGTGCCAGCCGGGGGGACACTGAAGCTTTCTTT. Protein product: CASRGDTEAFF.

Only one count was recorded for this clone. This chain uses TRBV5-4 with TRBJ2-3; 10 nucleotides match TRBD2. The CDR3 extends over 16 amino acids. Germline CDR1 and CDR2: SGHNT and YYREEE (reference sequence). J lost 4 bases, V lost 1 base, and 6 bases had no gene match. In nucleotides, the CDR3 is TGTGCCAGCAGCTTGAAGCGGGAGGGCCCGTCAGATACGCAGTATTTT. Its protein product is CASSLKREGPSDTQYF.

The V gene is TRBV5-1, the J gene TRBJ1-2; tentative D call: TRBD1 (5 bases). The ends were cut back, 5 bases at V and 0 bases at J, with 14 bases in the middle. This CDR3 contains 15 residues. Germline V lookup: CDR1 SGHRS, CDR2 YFSETQ. The CDR3 DNA sequence: TGCGCCAGCAGAGCTACAGGAGCCTCTAACTATGGCTACACCTTC. This sequence encodes CASRATGASNYGYTF.

This clone was seen a few times. The V and J genes are TRBV19 and TRBJ1-5; D not certain. The V end lost 3 bases, the J end lost 4 bases, and 10 bases lay between the germline ends. From germline, CDR1 is LNHDA and CDR2 SQIVND (reference sequence). This CDR3 contains 14 residues. The CDR3 DNA follows: TGTGCCAGTAGTATCCAGCACGGGAATCAGCCCCAGCATTTT. Its translation: CASSIQHGNQPQHF.

The V call is TRBV19, the J call TRBJ2-1, with TRBD2 identical over 9 bases. CDR3 length: 16 amino acids. V lost 4 bases to trimming and J lost 4 bases; unmatched junction nucleotides: 8. Germline-derived CDR1 and CDR2 are LNHDA and SQIVND (reference sequence). In DNA form, the CDR3 reads TGTGCCAGTAGTAACCCCTCAGCGGGGGGTTACAATGAGCAGTTCTTC. It encodes CASSNPSAGGYNEQFF. The variable domain in full, completed from reference TRBV19 and TRBJ2-1, reads DGGITQSPKYLFRKEGQNVTLSCEQNLNHDAMYWYRQDPGQGLRLIYYSQIVNDFQKGDIAEGYSVSREKKESFPLTVTSAQKNPTAFYLCASSNPSAGGYNEQFFGPGTRLTVL.

The chain couples TRBV18 to TRBJ1-2; a weak D match, TRBD1 (6 bases). The CDR3 spans 15 residues. Per germline, CDR1 KGHSH and CDR2 LQKENI. V was shortened by 3 bases and J by 5 bases, with 16 bases between the two germline ends. CDR3 sequence reads: CASSPAEGGQYGYTF. CDR3 nucleotide sequence: TGTGCCAGCTCACCGGCCGAGGGGGGGCAATATGGCTACACCTTC.

The V and J genes are TRBV20-1 and TRBJ2-1; 10 bases map to TRBD2. Germline V CDR1 and CDR2: DFQATT, SNEGSKA (reference sequence). The CDR3 covers 16 residues. The V and J ends lost 3 bases and 0 bases, in that order; junction bases with no gene match: 5. The CDR3 loop reads CSASSSGGRSYNEQFF. The CDR3 DNA follows: TGCAGTGCTAGTTCTAGCGGGGGTCGCTCCTACAATGAGCAGTTCTTC.

The rearrangement links TRBV29-1 to TRBJ2-5; 10 nucleotides align to TRBD1. This CDR3 comprises 15 residues. Germline V lookup: CDR1 SQVTM, CDR2 ANQGSEA. Unmatched junction bases numbered 12, after V lost 7 bases and J lost 4 bases. This chain's CDR3 is CSAQHGTGEVETQYF. The CDR3 DNA follows: TGCAGCGCGCAGCACGGGACAGGGGAGGTAGAGACCCAGTACTTC.

V gene TRBV6-5 combines with J gene TRBJ1-1, with D perhaps TRBD1 (6 bases). Germline values: CDR1 MNHEY, CDR2 SVGAGI. Trimming left V 6 bases short and J 1 base short, with 15 bases between. The length of the CDR3 is 15 residues. In DNA, the CDR3 is TGTGCCAGCAGAAAACCACGGGGGGCGAACACTGAAGCTTTCTTT. Its protein product is CASRKPRGANTEAFF.

The chain links TRBV14 to TRBJ2-2; D perhaps matches TRBD1 (5 bases). The CDR3 totals 15 residues. V was shortened by 2 bases and J by 7 bases, with 14 bases between the two germline ends. Germline CDR1 and CDR2: SGHDN and FVKESK. DNA for the CDR3: TGTGCCAGCAGCCAACTGTCACAGGTGCACGGGGAGCTGTTTTTT. Translating it yields CASSQLSQVHGELFF. Supplemented by reference TRBV14 and TRBJ2-2, the full variable domain reads EAGVTQFPSHSVIEKGQTVTLRCDPISGHDNLYWYRRVMGKEIKFLLHFVKESKQDESGMPNNRFLAERTGGTYSTLKVQPAELEDSGVYFCASSQLSQVHGELFFGEGSRLTVL.

The chain employs TRBV11-2 and TRBJ2-2; 10 bases line up with TRBD1. Per the germline V gene, CDR1 is SGHAT and CDR2 is FQNNGV. The CDR3 is 18 amino acids. V trimming: 5 bases; J trimming: 5 bases; junction bases outside the gene matches: 14. CDR3: CASSQAPGQGRRTGELFF. CDR3 sequence (DNA): TGTGCCAGCAGCCAGGCCCCGGGACAGGGGAGGAGAACCGGGGAGCTGTTTTTT. The entire variable domain, with the rest obtained from reference TRBV11-2 and TRBJ2-2, is as follows: EAGVAQSPRYKIIEKRQSVAFWCNPISGHATLYWYQQILGQGPKLLIQFQNNGVVDDSQLPKDRFSAERLKGVDSTLKIQPAKLEDSAVYLCASSQAPGQGRRTGELFFGEGSRLTVL.

This CDR3 reads CASSLGQGGGYTF. Here the CDR3 DNA reads TGTGCCAGTAGCCTGGGACAGGGAGGTGGCTACACCTTC. J is TRBJ1-2 and V is TRBV19, with TRBD1 matching 9 bases. Looked up from germline, CDR1 is LNHDA and CDR2 is SQIVND (reference sequence). CDR3 length: 13 amino acids. The ends lost 6 bases at V and 7 bases at J; junction bases unmatched: 6.

The chain has TRBV18 and TRBJ1-2, with 9 bases aligning to TRBD1. The CDR3 runs to 13 residues. In germline, CDR1 is KGHSH, CDR2 LQKENI. The ends lost 3 bases at V and 5 bases at J; junction bases unmatched: 1. The CDR3 spells CASSPGQGYGYTF. In DNA, the CDR3 is TGTGCCAGCTCACCGGGACAGGGATATGGCTACACCTTC.

The chain has TRBV3-1 (or the pseudogene TRBV3-2) and TRBJ1-1; D not resolved. The germline gives CDR1 LGHDT, CDR2 YNNKEL (reference sequence). The CDR3 spans 12 residues. With 1 base removed from V and 7 bases from J, the gap between germline ends came to 7 bases. As DNA, the CDR3 is TGTGCCAGCAGCCAAGCCCCAAATGAAGCTTTCTTT. Amino acid sequence: CASSQAPNEAFF.